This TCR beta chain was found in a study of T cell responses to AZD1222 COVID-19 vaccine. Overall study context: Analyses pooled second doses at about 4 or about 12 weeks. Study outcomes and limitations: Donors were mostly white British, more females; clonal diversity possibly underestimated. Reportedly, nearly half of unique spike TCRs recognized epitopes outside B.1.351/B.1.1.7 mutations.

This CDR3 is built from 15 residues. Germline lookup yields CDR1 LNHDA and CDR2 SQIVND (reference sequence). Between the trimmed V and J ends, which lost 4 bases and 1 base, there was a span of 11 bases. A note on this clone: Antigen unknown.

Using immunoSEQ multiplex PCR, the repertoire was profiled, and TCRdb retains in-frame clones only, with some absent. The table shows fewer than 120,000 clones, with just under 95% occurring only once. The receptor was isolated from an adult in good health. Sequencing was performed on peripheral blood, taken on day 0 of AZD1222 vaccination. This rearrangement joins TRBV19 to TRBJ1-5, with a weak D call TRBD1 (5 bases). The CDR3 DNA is TGTGCCAGTAGTAGTGGACACCTCAGCAATCAGCCCCAGCATTTT. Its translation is CASSSGHLSNQPQHF.